This T cell receptor (beta chain) was observed in a study of human T cells and chemical hapten exposure. Study outcomes and limitations: While controls formed fewer of them, expanded TCRs formed significantly more large CDR3 similarity clusters.

Via MiXCR, TCRdb re-called the RACE reads, giving one row per CDR3 protein. The table records a few hundred thousand distinct CDR3 sequences, around 7.3% of them present only once. As to time point: pre-sensitization, week 0. Treatment reported: therapeutic diphenylcyclopropenone sensitization with weekly scalp DPC. Participating donors were patients with alopecia, aged 18 to 70 years, considered appropriate candidates for DPC. The sample holds a few counts of this clonotype. Its antigen is undetermined. The CDR3 is 13 residues long. Germline assignment: CDR1 DFQATT and CDR2 SNEGSKA (reference sequence). V was clipped by 7 bases and J by 2 bases, with 14 bases between them.

The input for sequencing was whole blood, taken in connection with sensitization to the hapten diphenylcyclopropenone (DPC). This receptor was obtained from a man aged 18 to 29 with alopecia areata. Some clones in this sample may be carry-over from other donors' samples. J is TRBJ2-5 and V is TRBV20-1; tentatively, D is TRBD2 (5 bases). CDR3 DNA sequence: TGCAGTGAAATATCCGGGAAGCAAGAGACCCAGTACTTC. Encoded protein: CSEISGKQETQYF.